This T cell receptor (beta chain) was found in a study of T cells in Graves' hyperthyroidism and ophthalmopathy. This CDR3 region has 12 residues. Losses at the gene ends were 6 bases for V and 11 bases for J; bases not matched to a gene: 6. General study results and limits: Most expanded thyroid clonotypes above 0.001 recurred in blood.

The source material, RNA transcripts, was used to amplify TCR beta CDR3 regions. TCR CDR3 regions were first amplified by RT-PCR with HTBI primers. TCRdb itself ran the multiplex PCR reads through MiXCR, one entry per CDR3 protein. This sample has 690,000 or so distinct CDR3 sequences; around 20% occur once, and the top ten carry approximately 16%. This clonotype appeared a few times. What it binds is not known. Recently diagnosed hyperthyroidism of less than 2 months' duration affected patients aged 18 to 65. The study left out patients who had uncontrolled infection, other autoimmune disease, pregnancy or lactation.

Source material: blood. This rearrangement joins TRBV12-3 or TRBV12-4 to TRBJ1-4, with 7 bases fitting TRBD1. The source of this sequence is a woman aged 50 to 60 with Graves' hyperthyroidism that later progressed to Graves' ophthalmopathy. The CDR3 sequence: CASRRDSQKLFF. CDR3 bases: TGTGCCAGCAGAAGGGACAGCCAGAAACTGTTTTTT.